The sample holds a few counts of the clone carrying this T cell receptor (beta chain). Antigen unknown. This entry comes from a study of CD8 T cells in ankylosing spondylitis. Making use of molecular barcodes, quantitative 5'-RACE generated TCR beta libraries. TCRdb itself ran the 5' RACE reads through MiXCR, one entry per CDR3 protein. The table includes about 480,000 distinct CDR3 sequences, roughly a sixth detected once. Points from the study as a whole: A TCR beta motif of 8 or 9 highly homologous variants appeared characteristic of ankylosing spondylitis blood.

The CDR3 runs to 13 residues. The ends were cut back, 5 bases at V and 0 bases at J, with 8 bases in the middle. Germline V lookup: CDR1 SNHLY, CDR2 FYNNEI. V gene TRBV2 combines with J gene TRBJ2-7, with D hard to call. Sequences were obtained from blood, either unsorted or a sorted T cell fraction (not recorded which). The TCR originated in a male donor with ankylosing spondylitis. The CDR3 loop is CASSSPPSYEQYF. The CDR3 bases are TGTGCCAGCAGTTCTCCGCCCTCCTACGAGCAGTACTTC.